The following is a T cell receptor (beta chain) sequence with its context. The sample comes from a study of blood T cell repertoires in COVID-19. Original analysis: Amplification of reference gene primers was used by the study to estimate nucleated cell counts. The protocol was immunoSEQ multiplex PCR, while the TCRdb copy is restricted to in-frame clones and leaves out a portion. Clone size and V and J calls were adopted from that table, with D and trimming inferred from the DNA. The repertoire holds around 70,000 clones, with 89% as singletons. The germline CDR1 and CDR2 sequences are LNHNV and YYDKDF (reference sequence). The CDR3 totals 15 residues. V lost 0 bases, J lost 2 bases, and 9 bases lay in between.

The sequenced sample was peripheral blood. This TCR came from an elderly man with acute or convalescent COVID-19. The V gene is TRBV15, the J gene TRBJ2-3; tentative D call: TRBD2 (6 bases). The CDR3 sequence: CATSRDGGYTDTQYF. The DNA of the CDR3 is TGTGCCACCAGCAGAGATGGGGGGTACACAGATACGCAGTATTTT.